The 20 T cell receptor beta chains reported below all come from one sample, sequenced in a study of shared clonotypes between healthy human individuals. Some clones are missing from TCRdb's copy, which holds only in-frame ones; the method was immunoSEQ multiplex PCR. The table records 170,000 or so clones, around 63% of them present only once. The sequenced sample was memory CD4+ T cells sorted from blood. Subset specified: CD45RA-negative fraction. These TCRs come from a young man in good health.

The V and J genes are TRBV5-6 and TRBJ1-1; unclear D gene. The V and J ends lost 2 bases and 1 base respectively, with 9 bases between them. This CDR3 region has 14 residues. Germline-derived CDR1 and CDR2 are SGHDT and YYEEEE. The CDR3 loop reads CASSFDIRNTEAFF. CDR3 nucleotide sequence: TGTGCCAGCAGCTTCGACATACGGAACACTGAAGCTTTCTTT.

The rearrangement links TRBV28 to TRBJ2-3, with 9 bases lining up with TRBD2. This CDR3 is 14 amino acids long. With V trimmed by 6 bases and J by 3 bases, 4 bases remained unmatched. Germline V gives CDR1 MDHEN, CDR2 SYDVKM. The CDR3 region is CASRLAGRTDTQYF. For the CDR3, the DNA is TGTGCCAGCAGGCTAGCGGGACGGACAGATACGCAGTATTTT.

In DNA, the CDR3 is TGTGCCTGGAGTGGGGGCAGACTGAACACTGAAGCTTTCTTT. This encodes CAWSGGRLNTEAFF. This chain joins TRBV30 and TRBJ1-1; the D gene is possibly TRBD1 (5 bases). Germline V gives CDR1 GTSNPN, CDR2 SVGIG (reference sequence). This CDR3 is built from 14 residues. Trimming left V 1 base short and J 0 bases short, with 9 bases between.

This clone has a handful of counts. The CDR3 DNA sequence: TGTGCCAGCAAGGAGGAGGCGACTGGGGGCTACGAGCAGTACTTC. This gives the protein CASKEEATGGYEQYF. The rearrangement joins TRBV6-4 to TRBJ2-7; D tentatively fits TRBD1 or TRBD2 (5 bases each). The V and J ends lost 7 bases and 3 bases respectively, with 19 bases between them. In germline, CDR1 is MRHNA, CDR2 SNTAGT. This CDR3 spans 15 amino acids.

V gene TRBV5-1 combines with J gene TRBJ2-1; D unresolved. This CDR3 contains 12 residues. With 0 bases removed from V and 15 bases from J, the gap between germline ends came to 13 bases. Germline-derived CDR1 and CDR2 are SGHRS and YFSETQ. Here the CDR3 reads CASSLELGRRFF. The DNA of the CDR3 is TGCGCCAGCAGCTTGGAATTAGGAAGGCGGTTCTTC.

This chain links TRBV30 with TRBJ1-2; D is undetermined. Between the trimmed V and J ends, which lost 2 bases and 8 bases, there was a span of 12 bases. Germline V gene sequence: CDR1 GTSNPN, CDR2 SVGIG (reference sequence). This CDR3 has 12 amino acids. The DNA of the CDR3 is TGTGCCTGGAGTCCCGGATCCGGAGGCTACACCTTC. Encoded protein: CAWSPGSGGYTF.

The genes are TRBV6-5 and TRBJ2-1; 13 bases fit TRBD2. This CDR3 is built from 15 residues. Trimming took 7 bases from V and 5 from J; bases not matched to a gene: 5. The germline CDR1 and CDR2 sequences are MNHEY and SVGAGI. The CDR3 sequence is CASTQGTSGNNEQFF. DNA for the CDR3: TGTGCCAGCACCCAGGGGACTAGCGGGAACAATGAGCAGTTCTTC.

This clone has a handful of counts. The chain combines TRBV10-3 with TRBJ2-7; D is undetermined. This CDR3 has 15 amino acids. The ends were cut back, 2 bases at V and 3 bases at J, with 14 bases in the middle. Germline CDR1 ENHRY, CDR2 SYGVKD. The CDR3 spells CAISEDGTKSYEQYF. As DNA, the CDR3 is TGTGCCATCAGTGAGGACGGAACAAAAAGCTACGAGCAGTACTTC.

The rearrangement joins TRBV7-2 to TRBJ2-2; D not certain. This CDR3 spans 13 amino acids. Germline-derived CDR1 and CDR2 are SGHTA and FQGNSA. V lost 4 bases and J 7 bases, leaving 10 bases between the germline ends. CDR3 amino acids: CASSSRLGGELFF. For the CDR3, the DNA is TGTGCCAGCAGCTCTCGGCTTGGCGGGGAGCTGTTTTTT. Combining the CDR3 with reference TRBV7-2 and TRBJ2-2 gives the whole variable domain GAGVSQSPSNKVTEKGKDVELRCDPISGHTALYWYRQSLGQGLEFLIYFQGNSAPDKSGLPSDRFSAERTGGSVSTLTIQRTQQEDSAVYLCASSSRLGGELFFGEGSRLTVL.

The chain recombines TRBV9 with TRBJ1-2; the D gene is possibly TRBD1 (5 bases). Germline values: CDR1 SGDLS, CDR2 YYNGEE. V shed 3 bases and J shed 5 bases, with 17 bases lying between them. This CDR3 contains 15 residues. The CDR3 loop is CASSAHRGVSYGYTF. CDR3 in DNA: TGTGCCAGCAGCGCCCACCGGGGGGTCTCGTATGGCTACACCTTC.

This chain joins TRBV27 and TRBJ2-7; no clear D. This CDR3 is 13 amino acids long. Trimming removed 3 bases from V and 2 bases from J, with 8 bases in between. The germline gives CDR1 MNHEY, CDR2 SMNVEV (reference sequence). The CDR3 sequence is CASSFLGTYEQYF. The CDR3 coding sequence is TGTGCCAGCAGTTTCTTGGGGACCTACGAGCAGTACTTC.

The rearrangement uses TRBV6-1 and TRBJ1-1, with a weak D call TRBD1 (6 bases). Trimming cost V 8 bases and J 0 bases, with 10 bases left between them. CDR3 size: 13 residues. The germline gives CDR1 MNHNS, CDR2 SASEGT. Written as DNA, the CDR3 is TGTGCCAGCCAAGGGGGGCTGAACACTGAAGCTTTCTTT. Amino acid sequence: CASQGGLNTEAFF.

This chain uses TRBV2 with TRBJ2-7, with D maybe TRBD2 (5 bases). V was pared by 4 bases and J by 2 bases, with 9 bases between. From germline, CDR1 is SNHLY and CDR2 FYNNEI. This CDR3 has 13 residues. The chain's CDR3 is CASSVGSAYEQYF. The DNA of the CDR3 is TGTGCCAGCAGTGTAGGGAGTGCCTACGAGCAGTACTTC.

V gene TRBV5-1 combines with J gene TRBJ2-1; 12 bases are shared with TRBD2. The CDR3 sequence is 15 residues long. J gave up 10 bases and V 2 bases, and 7 bases lay outside the gene matches. The germline gives CDR1 SGHRS, CDR2 YFSETQ. The chain's CDR3 is CASSFRTSGIGEQFF. CDR3 coding DNA: TGCGCCAGCAGCTTCCGGACTAGCGGGATAGGGGAGCAGTTCTTC.

This clone has just a few counts. In the same sample, other DNA sequences code for this CDR3. V usage is TRBV14 and J usage is TRBJ2-7, with D uncertain. Germline CDR1 SGHDN, CDR2 FVKESK. The CDR3 extends over 11 amino acids. The V end lost 4 bases, the J end lost 3 bases, and 4 bases lay between the germline ends. The chain's CDR3 is CASSPGYEQYF. The DNA of the CDR3 is TGTGCCAGCAGCCCGGGCTACGAGCAGTACTTC.

This clone came up a few times. This chain connects TRBV7-2 to TRBJ2-2, with 11 bases identical to TRBD2. The CDR3 runs 17 residues. Germline V CDR1 and CDR2: SGHTA, FQGNSA. After removal of 8 bases from V and 0 bases from J, the junction contained 8 bases not matched to a gene. The CDR3: CASPMPTSGTNTGELFF. CDR3 bases: TGTGCCAGCCCCATGCCGACTAGCGGGACGAACACCGGGGAGCTGTTTTTT.

This chain connects TRBV15 to TRBJ2-1; 12 bases align to TRBD2. Germline V lookup: CDR1 LNHNV, CDR2 YYDKDF (reference sequence). V shed 8 bases, J shed 7 bases, and the junction held 3 bases outside the gene matches. This CDR3 has 13 amino acids. The CDR3 DNA is TGTGCCACCGGAACTAGCGGGAGGAATGAGCAGTTCTTC. Translated, it gives CATGTSGRNEQFF.

The V call is TRBV7-2, the J call TRBJ1-5; the match to TRBD1 covers 9 bases. Per the germline V gene, CDR1 is SGHTA and CDR2 is FQGNSA. This CDR3 is 12 amino acids long. The V gene end was trimmed by 6 bases and the J gene end by 10 bases; junction bases not matched to a gene: 4. The CDR3 coding sequence is TGTGCCAGCAGTGACAGGGGGACTCCCCAGCATTTT. Its translation is CASSDRGTPQHF.

The sample holds a few counts of this clone. The V call is TRBV29-1, the J call TRBJ1-2; D is unclear. Trimming pared 6 bases from V and 4 bases from J, leaving 18 bases between. CDR1 and CDR2 from the germline V gene are SQVTM and ANQGSEA. The CDR3 contains 14 residues. CDR3: CSVPTAIGAYGYTF. The CDR3 DNA reads TGCAGCGTCCCAACGGCCATAGGTGCCTATGGCTACACCTTC.

The chain uses TRBV28 and TRBJ2-7; 9 nucleotides line up with TRBD2. CDR3 length: 17 residues. V dropped 4 bases and J dropped 5; count of bases not matched to a gene: 15. Germline V gene lookup returns CDR1 MDHEN and CDR2 SYDVKM. Here the CDR3 DNA reads TGTGCCAGCAGTTCTCCCAGATCCATTCGGACTAGCGACGAGCAGTACTTC. Translation gives CASSSPRSIRTSDEQYF.